The 9 T cell receptor beta chains below were found in one sample sequenced in a study of Graves' ophthalmopathy and Graves' hyperthyroidism. Amplification from RNA transcripts yielded the TCR beta CDR3 regions. An opening RT-PCR round employed HTBI primers and preceded a second-round multiplex PCR. TCRdb reanalysed the multiplex PCR reads using MiXCR and keeps one entry per CDR3 protein. The table records about 1.2 million distinct CDR3 sequences, roughly two fifths of them present only once. Sequencing was carried out using peripheral blood or thyroid tissue (not recorded which). The receptors stem from an adult man with Graves' hyperthyroidism.

This clonotype was recorded a few times. V usage is TRBV7-9 and J usage is TRBJ2-7, with 12 positions matching TRBD2. CDR3 length equals 20 residues. CDR1 SEHNR and CDR2 FQNEAQ come from the germline V gene (reference sequence). The ends lost 5 bases at V and 0 bases at J; junction bases unmatched: 17. CDR3: CASSQVLAGGPFPSSYEQYF. DNA for the CDR3: TGTGCCAGCAGCCAAGTACTAGCGGGAGGACCTTTTCCCAGCTCCTACGAGCAGTACTTC.

Ten or more counts support this clonotype. The V gene is TRBV2, the J gene TRBJ1-6; unclear D gene. Germline assignment: CDR1 SNHLY and CDR2 FYNNEI. The length of the CDR3 is 14 residues. V was pared by 6 bases and J by 3 bases, with 9 bases between. CDR3 in amino acids: CASRGESYNSPLHF. CDR3 nucleotide sequence: TGTGCCAGCAGGGGAGAGAGCTATAATTCACCCCTCCACTTT. Drawing the rest from reference TRBV2 and TRBJ1-6, the complete variable domain is EPEVTQTPSHQVTQMGQEVILRCVPISNHLYFYWYRQILGQKVEFLVSFYNNEISEKSEIFDDQFSVERPDGSNFTLKIRSTKLEDSAMYFCASRGESYNSPLHFGNGTRLTVT.

The chain has TRBV20-1 and TRBJ1-6; D remains ambiguous. Germline CDR1 and CDR2: DFQATT and SNEGSKA (reference sequence). V lost 0 bases to trimming and J lost 4 bases, with 10 bases between them. The length of the CDR3 is 15 residues. The CDR3 sequence is CSARDLQRYNSPLHF. The CDR3 bases are TGCAGTGCTAGAGATTTACAGCGTTATAATTCACCCCTCCACTTT.

The chain recombines TRBV7-2 with TRBJ2-2; D call uncertain. Trimming removed 8 bases from V and 2 bases from J, with 18 bases in between. There are 16 residues in the CDR3. Germline assignment: CDR1 SGHTA and CDR2 FQGNSA. CDR3 nucleotides: TGTGCCAGCTTCCTGAGACGGGCCCCCAACACCGGGGAGCTGTTTTTT. This translates into CASFLRRAPNTGELFF.

The rearrangement links TRBV6-5 to TRBJ2-7; perhaps D is TRBD1 or TRBD2 (5 bases each). The germline V gene has CDR1 MNHEY and CDR2 SVGAGI. This CDR3 spans 14 amino acids. Trimming shortened V by 2 bases and J by 2 bases, and 10 bases separated the two germline ends. CDR3 region: CASSYGGVTYEQYF. CDR3 bases: TGTGCCAGCAGTTACGGGGGAGTTACCTACGAGCAGTACTTC.

This clonotype has at least ten counts. This chain uses TRBV5-1 with TRBJ2-7; no firm D call. The CDR3 extends over 14 amino acids. Germline V gene lookup returns CDR1 SGHRS and CDR2 YFSETQ. Trimming pared 4 bases from V and 0 bases from J, leaving 11 bases between. Here the CDR3 DNA reads TGCGCCAGCAGCACAACGACGCCCTCCTACGAGCAGTACTTC. Translating gives CASSTTTPSYEQYF.

A remark on this clonotype: Being one base from a much bigger clone, this may be a read error. This chain uses TRBV6-5 with TRBJ2-6; D might be TRBD2 (5 bases). The germline gives CDR1 MNHEY, CDR2 SVGAGI. Trimming shortened V by 6 bases and J by 0 bases, and 9 bases separated the two germline ends. There are 15 residues in the CDR3. CDR3 DNA: TGTGCCAGCAGAGAGGGATCCTCTGGGGCCAACGTCCTGACTTTC. This encodes CASREGSSGANVLTF.

Concerning this clonotype: The germline gene is not matched at one end of the junction; a read error may be the cause. The chain carries TRBV14 and TRBJ2-3; 12 bases line up with TRBD2. Looked up from germline, CDR1 is SGHDN and CDR2 is FVKESK. This CDR3 comprises 14 residues. CDR3 nucleotide sequence: TGTGCCAGCAGCCAAGATTGGACTAGCGGGACCCGAATTTTT. Protein sequence: CASSQDWTSGTRIF. Supplemented by reference TRBV14 and TRBJ2-3, the full variable domain reads EAGVTQFPSHSVIEKGQTVTLRCDPISGHDNLYWYRRVMGKEIKFLLHFVKESKQDESGMPNNRFLAERTGGTYSTLKVQPAELEDSGVYFCASSQDWTSGTRIFGPGTRLTVL.

A few counts support this clonotype. The genes are TRBV7-3 and TRBJ2-7; possibly TRBD2 for D (6 bases). Trimming removed 5 bases at V and 0 bases at J, with 11 bases between. This CDR3 has 14 residues. Germline V gene sequence: CDR1 SGHTA, CDR2 FQGTGA. CDR3 loop: CASSPGSSSYEQYF. The CDR3 DNA sequence: TGTGCCAGCAGCCCCGGGAGCAGCTCCTACGAGCAGTACTTC.